Listed below are T cell receptor beta chains from one sample, sequenced in a study of cytomegalovirus exposure and HLA in healthy donors. The repertoire was sequenced with immunoSEQ multiplex PCR; TCRdb's copy has only in-frame clones and lacks some. The sample consists of over 200,000 clones, almost 90% of them appearing once. The specimen was PBMCs. The source is a woman between 18 and 30 years old in good health and CMV-seronegative. Each CDR3 is given with its conserved first and last residue. Fields, in order: clone size, V gene, J gene, D gene, CDR3 DNA, CDR3 protein. The D gene is left open where the match is weak. Size values are once, few and many counts, or a class for expanded clones, and some rows have none.

-	TRBV28	TRBJ2-5	TRBD2	TGTGCCATCCAAAACGGGAGGCAAGAGACCCAGTACTTC	CAIQNGRQETQYF
once	TRBV27	TRBJ1-1	-	TGTGCCAGCAGTTTATGGGGCCGGACTGAAGCTTTCTTT	CASSLWGRTEAFF
few	TRBV7-6	TRBJ2-7	TRBD1	TGTGCCAGCAGCGAAACCGGGACAGGGGCGGGGGAGCAGTACTTC	CASSETGTGAGEQYF
few	TRBV2	TRBJ1-2	-	TGTGCCAGCAGTACAGAGCCTAACTATGGCTACACCTTC	CASSTEPNYGYTF
-	TRBV6-6	TRBJ2-1	TRBD1	TGTGCCAGCAGTTACTATGGGGACAGCTTATACAATGAGCAGTTCTTC	CASSYYGDSLYNEQFF
-	TRBV7-2	TRBJ1-2	-	TGTGCCAGCAGCGGGACACCGGGGGGTTATGGCTACACCTTC	CASSGTPGGYGYTF
-	TRBV5-4	TRBJ1-2	TRBD1	TGTGCCAGCAGCTGGCCGGGGGTGACAGGGGGTCTAGAGGGCTACACCTTC	CASSWPGVTGGLEGYTF
-	TRBV4-1	TRBJ1-2	-	TGCGCCAGCAGCCAAGCGAACAGGGACTATGGCTACACCTTC	CASSQANRDYGYTF
-	TRBV4-1	TRBJ2-1	TRBD1	TGCGCCAGCAGCCAACCCAGACAGGGGAGGCACAATGAGCAGTTCTTC	CASSQPRQGRHNEQFF
-	TRBV28	TRBJ2-2	TRBD2	TGTGCCAGCCGTAGCGGGGGATCCGGGGAGCTGTTTTTT	CASRSGGSGELFF
once	TRBV28	TRBJ2-5	-	TGTGCCAGCAGTTTGGGGGGGCGAGAGACCCAGTACTTC	CASSLGGRETQYF
-	TRBV2	TRBJ2-1	-	TGTGCCAGCAGTGAAGAATGGACGGGGGAGCAGTTCTTC	CASSEEWTGEQFF
-	TRBV6-5	TRBJ2-3	TRBD2	TGTGCCAGCAGTTACACGGGGGGTGGGGGCACAGATACGCAGTATTTT	CASSYTGGGGTDTQYF
-	TRBV28	TRBJ1-1	TRBD1	TGTGCCAGCAGAATACAGGGGGCCGTCGGGGAAGCTTTCTTT	CASRIQGAVGEAFF
-	TRBV29-1	TRBJ2-1	-	TGCAGCGTTGAAAGGGGGATCAATGAGCAGTTCTTC	CSVERGINEQFF
-	TRBV15	TRBJ1-3	-	TGTGCCACCACCCGCCCGGGGGGCGGAAACACCATATATTTT	CATTRPGGGNTIYF
-	TRBV7-2	TRBJ2-7	TRBD2	TGTGCCAGCAGCAGTAGCGGGAGTCGCAGCGAGCAGTACTTC	CASSSSGSRSEQYF
-	TRBV2	TRBJ2-7	-	TGTGCCAGCAGTGATAATACGGGGTTCCGGCAGTACTTC	CASSDNTGFRQYF
once	TRBV29-1	TRBJ2-1	TRBD2	TGCAGCGTTGGGATGGGAGGGGTCGGTTATGAGCAGTTCTTC	CSVGMGGVGYEQFF
-	TRBV28	TRBJ1-3	-	TGTGCCAGCAGTTTGCCGGGGAACTCTGGAAACACCATATATTTT	CASSLPGNSGNTIYF
-	TRBV9	TRBJ2-5	-	TGTGCCAGCAGCGTAGGCATGGGGGGTGGCCAAGAGACCCAGTACTTC	CASSVGMGGGQETQYF
-	TRBV27	TRBJ2-7	-	TGTGCCAGCAGTGAGGGAAGCTCCTACGAGCAGTACTTC	CASSEGSSYEQYF